This T cell receptor (beta chain) was profiled in a study of shared clonotypes between healthy human individuals. CDR1 and CDR2 (germline): MGHDK, SYGVNS. The CDR3 runs 16 residues. Measured with immunoSEQ multiplex PCR; TCRdb has only the in-frame clones, and not every one. Of over a million clones in the sample, more than 60% were seen once. In the case of this clone: A read error may account for a junction end that differs from germline.

The clonotype originates from a man younger than 35 in good health. Sequencing input: memory CD4+ T cells sorted from blood. Subset of the sample: CD45RA-negative fraction. V is TRBV25-1 and J is TRBJ1-1, with a possible D match to TRBD1 (6 bases). The CDR3 here is CASRKDGGEGNAEAFF. CDR3 in DNA: TGTGCCAGCAGGAAGGATGGGGGCGAGGGGAACGCTGAAGCTTTCTTT. The full variable domain, completed using reference TRBV25-1 and TRBJ1-1, is EADIYQTPRYLVIGTGKKITLECSQTMGHDKMYWYQQDPGMELHLIHYSYGVNSTEKGDLSSESTVSRIRTEHFPLTLESARPSHTSQYLCASRKDGGEGNAEAFFGQGTRLTVV.